These 19 T cell receptor beta chains share one sample of origin, sequenced in a study of blood T cells in healthy people across ages (dated by TCRdb to the mid-2010s). Receptor amplification or capture employed 5' RACE. Sequenced using an Illumina HiSeq 2500. A second PCR of 7 to 11 cycles was performed with a sample-barcoded 5' primer and a J-beta primer mix. In-frame beta chains were kept once TCRdb had trimmed the public reads at Q25 with fastp and called clones with MiXCR. Entries that share a CDR3 protein sequence are merged under the most common genes and DNA. The sample data list 650,000 to 700,000 distinct CDR3 sequences, and less than 40% of these were observed just once. Jointly, the top ten make up 15% of the sample. The sequencing sample was made of blood. Every receptor here comes from a woman aged 80 or over in good health. Donor details come from another sample of the same person, matched by shared clones.

The sample holds many counts of this clonotype. J is TRBJ2-3 and V is TRBV29-1; D is possibly TRBD1 or TRBD2 (5 bases each). This CDR3 contains 16 residues. The ends were cut back, 4 bases at V and 2 bases at J, with 19 bases in the middle. Germline V gene sequence: CDR1 SQVTM, CDR2 ANQGSEA. CDR3: CSVVGVMGGNTDTQYF. As DNA, the CDR3 is TGCAGCGTTGTGGGGGTAATGGGCGGCAACACAGATACGCAGTATTTT.

This clonotype came up many times. The rearrangement joins TRBV6-5 to TRBJ1-2; no reliable D call. This CDR3 is built from 16 residues. Per germline, CDR1 MNHEY and CDR2 SVGAGI. V was trimmed by 6 bases and J by 2 bases, leaving 19 bases between them. The DNA of the CDR3 is TGTGCCAGCAGAACGACCGGGGTAGGATCGAACTATGGCTACACCTTC. Residues: CASRTTGVGSNYGYTF.

This chain uses TRBV5-1 with TRBJ2-3; TRBD2 aligns across 12 bases. This CDR3 is 16 amino acids long. The junction had 4 bases not matched to a gene; V was cut back by 5 bases and J by 0 bases. Germline CDR1 reads SGHRS; CDR2 reads YFSETQ. CDR3: CASRTGLAGSTDTQYF. CDR3 sequence (DNA): TGCGCCAGCAGAACAGGACTAGCGGGAAGCACAGATACGCAGTATTTT.

Regarding this clonotype: One end of the junction varies from germline; a read error may be responsible. The chain combines TRBV6-2 or TRBV6-3 with TRBJ1-5; 7 bases fit TRBD1. Germline V gives CDR1 MNHEY, CDR2 SVGEGT. The CDR3 totals 13 residues. CDR3 DNA: TGTGCCAGCCGAGACAGGGCCGATCAGCCCCGGCATTTT. This translates into CASRDRADQPRHF.

The chain is built from TRBV27 and TRBJ2-7; D not resolved. The germline gives CDR1 MNHEY, CDR2 SMNVEV (reference sequence). The CDR3 sequence is 15 residues long. The ends were cut back, 6 bases at V and 0 bases at J, with 15 bases in the middle. The CDR3 bases are TGTGCCAGCAGCCCACAGCTCTCCAGCTCCTACGAGCAGTACTTC. Amino acids: CASSPQLSSSYEQYF.

The chain couples TRBV30 to TRBJ1-6; 7 bases match TRBD1. The CDR3 consists of 13 residues. Germline V CDR1 and CDR2: GTSNPN, SVGIG (reference sequence). The ends lost 4 bases at V and 6 bases at J; junction bases unmatched: 3. CDR3 bases: TGTGCCTGGACGGGACAGTCTAATTCACCCCTCCACTTT. Encoded protein: CAWTGQSNSPLHF. Drawing the rest from reference TRBV30 and TRBJ1-6, the complete variable domain is SQTIHQWPATLVQPVGSPLSLECTVEGTSNPNLYWYRQAAGRGLQLLFYSVGIGQISSEVPQNLSASRPQDRQFILSSKKLLLSDSGFYLCAWTGQSNSPLHFGNGTRLTVT.

To note about this clonotype: Lacking the conserved final phenylalanine or tryptophan, this CDR3 likely reflects a read error. The chain carries TRBV9 and TRBJ1-6; no firm D call. V lost 0 bases and J lost 3, with 4 bases in between. Germline-derived CDR1 and CDR2 are SGDLS and YYNGEE. The CDR3 totals 14 residues. Written as DNA, the CDR3 is TGTGCCAGCAGCGTAGGCCGCTATAATTCACCCCTCCACTTG. Its translation is CASSVGRYNSPLHL.

The chain couples TRBV27 to TRBJ1-1; D is uncertain. The ends were cut back, 4 bases at V and 1 base at J, with 7 bases in the middle. The CDR3 has 13 residues. Germline V gene lookup returns CDR1 MNHEY and CDR2 SMNVEV (reference sequence). The DNA for the CDR3 is TGTGCCAGCAGTTGGAAGGGGAACACTGAAGCTTTCTTT. It is translated as CASSWKGNTEAFF.

The sample holds many counts of this clonotype. The CDR3 DNA sequence: TGTGCCAGCAGGGAAGGGGCTTCACCCCTCCACTTT. Protein sequence: CASREGASPLHF. This rearrangement joins TRBV12-3 or TRBV12-4 to TRBJ1-6; D might be TRBD1 (5 bases). The CDR3 runs 12 residues. V gave up 6 bases and J gave up 9 bases, with 9 bases separating them.

A note on this clonotype: This could be a read error, since a much larger clone is one nucleotide away. The J gene is TRBJ1-4, the V gene TRBV20-1; D is perhaps TRBD1 (5 bases). V dropped 3 bases and J dropped 1 base, with 15 bases sitting between them. Germline V CDR1 and CDR2: DFQATT, SNEGSKA (reference sequence). CDR3 length equals 16 residues. The CDR3 coding sequence is TGCAGTGCTAGGGGACGGGGGGGAGGAACTAATGAAAAACTGTTTTTT. The encoded protein is CSARGRGGGTNEKLFF.

The rearrangement links TRBV6-1 to TRBJ1-2; a weak D match, TRBD1 (5 bases). The CDR3 runs 16 residues. Trimming shortened V by 0 bases and J by 2 bases, and 13 bases separated the two germline ends. CDR1 and CDR2 from the germline V gene are MNHNS and SASEGT. CDR3: CASSEAFGARNYGYTF. Written as DNA, the CDR3 is TGTGCCAGCAGTGAAGCGTTCGGGGCTCGGAACTATGGCTACACCTTC.

The chain is built from TRBV15 and TRBJ1-5; no reliable D call. This CDR3 is 16 amino acids long. Germline V gives CDR1 LNHNV, CDR2 YYDKDF (reference sequence). V dropped 4 bases and J dropped 4 bases, with 17 bases sitting between them. CDR3 amino acids: CATSNPGPSGNQPQHF. Here the CDR3 DNA reads TGTGCCACCAGCAACCCCGGCCCGTCGGGGAATCAGCCCCAGCATTTT.

This clonotype appeared a single time. The chain recombines TRBV2 with TRBJ2-2, with 9 nucleotides matching TRBD2. Germline V lookup: CDR1 SNHLY, CDR2 FYNNEI. The CDR3 runs to 14 residues. V lost 6 bases to trimming and J lost 1 base; unmatched junction nucleotides: 0. The CDR3 bases are TGTGCCAGCAGGACTAGCGGGAACACCGGGGAGCTGTTTTTT. Translating gives CASRTSGNTGELFF.

The CDR3 reads CATQGTGANTEAFF. In DNA, the CDR3 is TGTGCCACCCAAGGGACAGGGGCGAACACTGAAGCTTTCTTT. This chain joins TRBV15 and TRBJ1-1; 10 bases line up with TRBD1. The CDR3 sequence is 14 residues long. From germline, CDR1 is LNHNV and CDR2 YYDKDF (reference sequence). The V gene end was trimmed by 8 bases and the J gene end by 1 base; junction bases not matched to a gene: 4.

This clonotype has just a few counts. A much more abundant neighbour one base away suggests this may be a read error. The chain is built from TRBV5-6 and TRBJ2-3, with TRBD2 as a possible D gene (6 bases). CDR3 length: 15 amino acids. The V end was cut by 6 bases, the J end by 0 bases, with 14 bases between. In germline, CDR1 is SGHDT, CDR2 YYEEEE. CDR3 sequence (DNA): TGTGCCAGCACTAATTGGGGGAGGAGCACAGATACGCAGTATTTT. It codes for CASTNWGRSTDTQYF.

This clonotype has just a few counts. This chain uses TRBV20-1 with TRBJ1-6; TRBD1 might be the D (6 bases). This CDR3 contains 14 residues. Germline-derived CDR1 and CDR2 are DFQATT and SNEGSKA (reference sequence). Trimming left V 6 bases short and J 7 bases short, with 16 bases between. The CDR3 reads CSASPGTRNSPLHF. CDR3 bases: TGCAGTGCAAGTCCCGGGACAAGGAATTCACCCCTCCACTTT.

This clonotype was recorded at least ten times. The genes are TRBV9 and TRBJ2-1; D remains unclear. Germline V gene lookup returns CDR1 SGDLS and CDR2 YYNGEE. This CDR3 region has 12 residues. Trimming cost V 3 bases and J 8 bases, with 9 bases left between them. The CDR3 loop reads CASSAETHEQFF. In DNA form, the CDR3 reads TGTGCCAGCAGCGCAGAGACTCATGAGCAGTTCTTC.

The sample holds many counts of this clonotype. The chain joins TRBV9 to TRBJ2-4, with a possible D match to TRBD2 (7 bases). Germline V gives CDR1 SGDLS, CDR2 YYNGEE. V dropped 0 bases and J dropped 7 bases, with 11 bases sitting between them. This CDR3 comprises 14 residues. The CDR3 DNA reads TGTGCCAGCAGCGTAGGGGGGGGCAGGAACATTCAGTACTTC. Its translation is CASSVGGGRNIQYF. The whole variable domain, remainder taken from reference TRBV9 and TRBJ2-4, is DSGVTQTPKHLITATGQRVTLRCSPRSGDLSVYWYQQSLDQGLQFLIQYYNGEERAKGNILERFSAQQFPDLHSELNLSSLELGDSALYFCASSVGGGRNIQYFGAGTRLSVL.

This clonotype was counted at least ten times. V and J are TRBV6-8 and TRBJ1-2; 7 bases match TRBD1. This CDR3 has 12 amino acids. Germline V CDR1 and CDR2: MNHGY, SAAAGT. V lost 7 bases and J lost 7; bases outside the gene matches: 6. Here the CDR3 DNA reads TGTGCCAGCATCCCCAGGGGGGCTGGCTACACCTTC. As protein: CASIPRGAGYTF.